One T cell receptor beta chain is described in this entry. Its antigen specificity is not known. No base quality information exists; no much larger clone differs at one position. The roughly 39 donors, aged about 6 to 95 years, were systemically healthy Caucasian individuals from Russia. Ten milliliters of peripheral blood were drawn from each donor into EDTA-treated Vacutainer tubes. PBMCs were isolated by Ficoll-Paque density-gradient centrifugation, with at least 6 million obtained per sample. Trizol reagent was used to extract total RNA from the PBMCs, yielding at least 5.5 micrograms per sample. The percentages of naive CD45RAhigh/CD27high T cells were determined by flow cytometry on a PBMC aliquot from every donor. Libraries were constructed by 5' RACE. Reads for this sample came from an Illumina HiSeq 2500. A second roughly 6 to 12 cycle PCR used a sample-barcoded 5' primer and a J-beta primer mix. Each TCR beta cDNA molecule received a unique molecular identifier from a template-switch 5' adaptor carrying 12 random nucleotides. Each sample yielded at least 2.5 million CDR3-containing paired-end reads. First-strand cDNA synthesis was performed from all RNA using the Mint cDNA synthesis kit, with priming by a TRBC-specific oligonucleotide. All cDNA was treated with uracil-DNA glycosylase and then went through a first 18-cycle PCR with the universal primers M1SS and BC2_uni_R. As for how the authors treated the data: For normalization, 1 million high-quality reads, each with a distinct molecular identifier, were randomly selected from each sample. Reads with shared molecular identifiers were discarded instead of being binned into consensus sequences. MiTCR, set to a Q25 quality threshold and the strictest error-elimination algorithm, was used for CDR3 identification, clonotype clustering and error correction. A nonparametric unseen species model with Euler transformation was used to estimate a lower bound on total TCR beta diversity. The public reads were run again by TCRdb, first through fastp at Q25 and then through MiXCR, and only productive beta chains were kept. Each record represents a unique CDR3 protein, reported with the most common genes and DNA among its rows. What appears here as the V and J calls and clone size reflects TCRdb's work, not the paper's. For this sample there are about 1.4 million distinct CDR3 sequences; 45% to 70% appear just once. The ten largest clones add up to under 8.5% of the sample.

This sample was included in a study of blood T cells in healthy people across ages (dated by TCRdb to between 2014 and 2017). Study-level background: In model experiments, template switching captured about one uniquely barcoded TCR beta cDNA molecule for every two T cells. Using deep sequencing normalized with unique cDNA molecular identifiers, the study measured how TCR beta repertoire diversity changes with age. The donors were divided into four age groups: young (average around 15 years), middle-aged (about 40), aged (about 60) and long-lived (around 87). To avoid experimental bias, donors of different ages were distributed randomly across sequencing lanes. The study analyzed two additional independent replicas of 1 million unique cDNA reads from the same blood draw for two donors, one aged 18 to 30 and one aged 80 or older.

From cysteine to phenylalanine, the CDR3 is 15 amino acids long. Only the CDR3 region is kept as DNA, spanning 45 bases read in frame from base 1. Clipping removes 2 bases from V and 8 bases from J, with 3 as the unmatched junction base count. CDR1 MNHEY and CDR2 SVGAGI were looked up in the germline V gene. What the research found in general, with its limitations: The percentage of naive T cells measured by flow cytometry correlated strongly with observed TCR beta diversity. Estimates of total diversity based on one million sequenced T cells were considered lower bounds and underestimates. Observed TCR beta diversity per million T cells fell roughly linearly with age, and a significant reduction was already apparent by age around 40. Bulk unsorted PBMC profiling prevented conclusive comparison of naive and antigen-experienced compartments. Compared with the aged group, more naive CD4+ T cells, fewer expanded clones and increased TCR diversity were shown by the long-lived group, suggesting age selection. Because donor CMV infection status was unknown, age-related changes in expanded clonotypes were potentially confounded.

The sequence links TRBV6-5 to TRBJ2-1; 13 bases in the junction line up with TRBD2. The source of this sequence is a man between 18 and 29 years old in good health. Sequenced sample: blood. The DNA sequence is given as TGTGCCAGCAGTTACGGAGGGACTAGCGGGGATGAGCAGTTCTTC. Its protein is CASSYGGTSGDEQFF.